One and the same sample provided the 29 T cell receptor beta chains below, sequenced in a study of blood T cells in healthy people across ages. Through a sample-barcoded 5' primer and a J-beta primer mix, a second PCR was run for roughly 7 to 11 cycles. Each CDR3 protein is one row after TCRdb ran MiXCR on the 5' RACE reads. Of roughly 720,000 distinct CDR3 sequences listed, around half are singletons. The sequenced material came from blood. All receptors derive from a man at least 80 years old in good health.

This clonotype was seen just once. The chain links TRBV20-1 to TRBJ1-2, with TRBD1 as a possible D gene (5 bases). This CDR3 is 14 amino acids long. The V gene's germline CDR1 is DFQATT and CDR2 SNEGSKA (reference sequence). V was pared by 7 bases and J by 4 bases, with 19 bases between. For the CDR3, the DNA is TGCAGTGTCGTCCGGGACGGTGTGATCTATGGCTACACCTTC. Translating gives CSVVRDGVIYGYTF.

The chain couples TRBV3-1 to TRBJ2-3; 13 bases are a match to TRBD2. The germline V gene encodes CDR1 LGHDT and CDR2 YNNKEL (reference sequence). The CDR3 is 17 residues long. With V trimmed by 1 base and J by 8 bases, 9 bases remained unmatched. In DNA, the CDR3 is TGTGCCAGCAGCCAAGGACTAGCGGGGGGCCGTGCTGGTACGCAGTATTTT. Translating gives CASSQGLAGGRAGTQYF.

The chain has TRBV29-1 and TRBJ2-7, with 9 bases fitting TRBD1. In germline, CDR1 is SQVTM, CDR2 ANQGSEA. The J segment lost 7 bases and the V segment lost 2 bases, leaving 3 bases of the junction unmatched. The CDR3 has 12 amino acids. The CDR3 DNA reads TGCAGCGTTGAACACAGGGGGCGGGAGCAGTACTTC. Protein product: CSVEHRGREQYF.

The chain carries TRBV7-3 and TRBJ2-1, with a possible D match to TRBD2 (6 bases). The CDR3 sequence is 17 residues long. V was clipped by 0 bases and J by 4 bases, with 16 bases between them. The germline V gene has CDR1 SGHTA and CDR2 FQGTGA. The CDR3 bases are TGTGCCAGCAGCTTAACGTCTGGGACTCGTGCATACAATGAGCAGTTCTTC. Its protein product is CASSLTSGTRAYNEQFF.

V gene TRBV3-1 combines with J gene TRBJ2-1; unclear D gene. Trimming took off 2 bases at V and 6 bases at J, with 5 bases between the two ends. The CDR3 sequence is 12 residues long. Germline V gene lookup returns CDR1 LGHDT and CDR2 YNNKEL (reference sequence). CDR3 nucleotide sequence: TGTGCCAGCAGCCAAAGCACCAATGAGCAGTTCTTC. This gives the protein CASSQSTNEQFF.

The gene calls are TRBV6-1 and TRBJ1-5; 7 bases are shared with TRBD1. The V gene end was trimmed by 8 bases and the J gene end by 4 bases; junction bases not matched to a gene: 11. Germline CDR1 and CDR2: MNHNS and SASEGT. The CDR3 runs to 15 residues. CDR3 in DNA: TGTGCCAGCTTACTATGGGGACAGCTAAATCAGCCCCAGCATTTT. Its protein is CASLLWGQLNQPQHF.

This clonotype occurred a few times. The genes are TRBV24-1 and TRBJ2-1; 7 nucleotides agree with TRBD2. Germline V gene lookup returns CDR1 KGHDR and CDR2 SFDVKD. Losses at the gene ends were 5 bases for V and 10 bases for J; bases not matched to a gene: 22. The CDR3 has 18 amino acids. The CDR3 region has the DNA TGTGCCACCAGTGCTAGTGGGGGAGGGCCCTCACCCAACAGGGAGCAGTTCTTC. Amino acids: CATSASGGGPSPNREQFF.

The chain combines TRBV4-1 with TRBJ1-2; D gene uncertain. The V end was cut by 1 base, the J end by 6 bases, with 18 bases between. Germline CDR1 is MGHRA and CDR2 is YSYEKL. The CDR3 totals 16 residues. The CDR3 loop is CASSQGLSEWYDGYTF. The CDR3 coding sequence is TGCGCCAGCAGCCAAGGCCTTTCGGAGTGGTACGATGGCTACACCTTC.

This chain links TRBV18 with TRBJ1-1; D not resolved. Germline loops: CDR1 KGHSH, CDR2 LQKENI. This CDR3 contains 14 residues. The ends were cut back, 1 base at V and 5 bases at J, with 11 bases in the middle. The chain's CDR3 is CASSPLVVGTEAFF. The CDR3 DNA follows: TGTGCCAGCTCACCACTTGTGGTTGGGACTGAAGCTTTCTTT.

V and J are TRBV5-1 and TRBJ2-5; D is unclear. The CDR3 runs to 14 residues. V was cut by 0 bases and J by 2 bases, with 8 bases left in between. Germline V CDR1 and CDR2: SGHRS, YFSETQ. The CDR3, as DNA: TGCGCCAGCAGCTTGGGCAGCGCACAAGAGACCCAGTACTTC. Protein sequence: CASSLGSAQETQYF.

As to this clonotype: Possible read error: a much larger clone is one base away. V and J are TRBV29-1 and TRBJ2-4; TRBD1 aligns across 7 bases. The assigned J gene may be wrong: the sequence end matches TRBJ2-7 better. The CDR3 sequence is 13 residues long. The V gene's germline CDR1 is SQVTM and CDR2 ANQGSEA. The CDR3 DNA reads as TGCAGCGTGAGACTCGGGACAGTCGGCGAGCAGTACTTC. Protein sequence: CSVRLGTVGEQYF.

The chain is built from TRBV3-1 and TRBJ2-7, with D perhaps TRBD1 or TRBD2 (5 bases each). V shed 7 bases and J shed 4 bases, with 14 bases lying between them. CDR1 and CDR2 (germline): LGHDT, YNNKEL (reference sequence). This CDR3 has 13 residues. The DNA of the CDR3 is TGTGCCAGCAACCACGACGGGGCTTACGAGCAGTACTTC. This sequence encodes CASNHDGAYEQYF.

There are a few counts of this clonotype. The chain has TRBV20-1 and TRBJ2-3, with TRBD2 matching 12 bases. The CDR3 is 15 residues long. V trimming: 6 bases; J trimming: 4 bases; junction bases outside the gene matches: 8. CDR1 and CDR2 (germline): DFQATT, SNEGSKA (reference sequence). This CDR3 is CSAAWLAGGSDTQYF. CDR3 nucleotide sequence: TGCAGTGCCGCCTGGCTAGCGGGAGGGTCAGATACGCAGTATTTT.

The chain couples TRBV7-2 to TRBJ2-1, with 8 positions matching TRBD2. There are 16 residues in the CDR3. Trimming took 5 bases from V and 5 from J; bases not matched to a gene: 11. The germline V gene encodes CDR1 SGHTA and CDR2 FQGNSA. The CDR3 DNA is TGTGCCAGCAGCCCAAAGGCCGGGACTAGGCACAATGAGCAGTTCTTC. It encodes CASSPKAGTRHNEQFF.

This clonotype has more than one count but fewer than ten. This chain connects TRBV5-1 to TRBJ2-5; no definite D call. Germline CDR1 and CDR2: SGHRS and YFSETQ. V shed 4 bases and J shed 0 bases, with 10 bases lying between them. The CDR3 runs to 14 residues. CDR3 protein: CASSVGPHQETQYF. In DNA, the CDR3 is TGCGCCAGCAGCGTCGGACCGCACCAAGAGACCCAGTACTTC. The variable domain in full, completed from reference TRBV5-1 and TRBJ2-5, reads KAGVTQTPRYLIKTRGQQVTLSCSPISGHRSVSWYQQTPGQGLQFLFEYFSETQRNKGNFPGRFSGRQFSNSRSEMNVSTLELGDSALYLCASSVGPHQETQYFGPGTRLLVL.

This clonotype was observed a handful of times. The rearrangement links TRBV29-1 to TRBJ2-6; D perhaps matches TRBD2 (5 bases). The CDR3 consists of 16 residues. Germline V gene lookup returns CDR1 SQVTM and CDR2 ANQGSEA. V lost 3 bases and J 0 bases, leaving 12 bases between the germline ends. The CDR3 DNA is TGCAGCGTTGAGGCTAGCCTCAGCTCTGGGGCCAACGTCCTGACTTTC. Translating gives CSVEASLSSGANVLTF.

The rearrangement links TRBV12-3 or TRBV12-4 to TRBJ2-5; tentative D call: TRBD1 (5 bases). Trimming took off 5 bases at V and 2 bases at J, with 21 bases between the two ends. The CDR3 has 17 residues. CDR3 amino acids: CASSLGHQGATQETQYF. The CDR3 bases are TGTGCCAGCAGTCTCGGACACCAAGGGGCCACACAAGAGACCCAGTACTTC.

The chain couples TRBV29-1 to TRBJ1-1; D unresolved. This CDR3 has 13 residues. Germline V gene sequence: CDR1 SQVTM, CDR2 ANQGSEA. The V end was cut by 7 bases, the J end by 4 bases, with 16 bases between. For the CDR3, the DNA is TGCAGCGGAAGGAACGGCCCGGGCACTGAAGCTTTCTTT. Encoded protein: CSGRNGPGTEAFF.

V gene TRBV27 combines with J gene TRBJ1-3; 7 positions agree with TRBD1. The CDR3 length is 15 residues. Germline trimming cut 0 bases from V and 3 bases from J; bases unmatched to any gene: 2. Germline V gene lookup returns CDR1 MNHEY and CDR2 SMNVEV (reference sequence). The CDR3 loop reads CASSLSGTVGNTIYF. The DNA for the CDR3 is TGTGCCAGCAGTTTATCCGGGACAGTTGGAAACACCATATATTTT.

This clonotype was picked up a small number of times. V is TRBV10-1 and J is TRBJ2-7, with 13 positions matching TRBD2. Germline loops: CDR1 WNHNN, CDR2 SYGVQD (reference sequence). The CDR3 is made up of 16 amino acids. V lost 3 bases to trimming and J lost 6 bases; unmatched junction nucleotides: 8. The CDR3 nucleotides read TGCGCCAGCAGTGATCCCGGACTAGCGGGAGTAGGCGAGCAGTACTTC. As protein: CASSDPGLAGVGEQYF.

V gene TRBV6-5 combines with J gene TRBJ2-3, with D perhaps matching TRBD1 (6 bases). Germline V gives CDR1 MNHEY, CDR2 SVGAGI. Trimming cost V 6 bases and J 3 bases, with 10 bases left between them. There are 13 residues in the CDR3. The CDR3 loop reads CASRTQGTDTQYF. CDR3 DNA sequence: TGTGCCAGCAGGACGCAGGGGACAGATACGCAGTATTTT.

The chain is built from TRBV2 and TRBJ2-5, with 9 bases fitting TRBD1. Trimming at V came to 7 bases and at J to 7 bases, leaving 13 bases not matched to a gene. The CDR3 contains 15 residues. Germline V lookup: CDR1 SNHLY, CDR2 FYNNEI. CDR3 nucleotides: TGTGCCAGCACCCCCAGGGACAGGGAAGCTTGGACCCAGTACTTC. Translating it yields CASTPRDREAWTQYF.

This clonotype turned up a few times. The rearrangement links TRBV5-5 to TRBJ2-4; 15 nucleotides line up with TRBD2. This CDR3 has 18 amino acids. J was trimmed by 5 bases and V by 0 bases; bases with no gene match: 6. In germline, CDR1 is SGHKS, CDR2 YYEKEE (reference sequence). CDR3 loop: CASSLAQGLAGGQNIQYF. For the CDR3, the DNA is TGTGCCAGCAGCTTGGCCCAGGGACTAGCGGGAGGTCAAAACATTCAGTACTTC.

The chain recombines TRBV2 with TRBJ1-4, with D unclear. CDR1 and CDR2 from the germline V gene are SNHLY and FYNNEI. V was clipped by 11 bases and J by 0 bases, with 16 bases between them. The CDR3 extends over 15 amino acids. The CDR3 DNA reads as TGTGCCTCCCGGGGTCAGGTCTCAACTAATGAAAAACTGTTTTTT. Translation gives CASRGQVSTNEKLFF.

The chain combines TRBV7-2 with TRBJ1-2; D is unclear. The germline V gene has CDR1 SGHTA and CDR2 FQGNSA. The CDR3 spans 14 residues. V dropped 5 bases and J dropped 7 bases, with 17 bases sitting between them. The CDR3: CASSPDLAFFGYTF. CDR3 sequence (DNA): TGTGCCAGCAGCCCTGATTTGGCTTTCTTTGGCTACACCTTC.

The J gene is TRBJ1-2, the V gene TRBV20-1, with unresolved D. Trimming left V 1 base short and J 2 bases short, with 8 bases between. Germline V CDR1 and CDR2: DFQATT, SNEGSKA (reference sequence). The CDR3 has 13 residues. CDR3 residues: CSARGTPNYGYTF. DNA for the CDR3: TGCAGTGCTAGAGGCACACCCAACTATGGCTACACCTTC.

V gene TRBV29-1 combines with J gene TRBJ2-5; D is unclear. TRBJ2-7 matches the DNA end more closely, so the J call is doubtful. The CDR3 consists of 13 residues. CDR1 and CDR2 from the germline V gene are SQVTM and ANQGSEA. The CDR3 is CSVASAVGCEQYF. The DNA of the CDR3 is TGCAGCGTTGCCTCGGCTGTCGGGTGCGAGCAGTACTTC.

This chain uses TRBV9 with TRBJ2-5, with TRBD1 matching over 9 bases. Germline V gene sequence: CDR1 SGDLS, CDR2 YYNGEE. V trimming: 0 bases; J trimming: 11 bases; junction bases outside the gene matches: 11. The CDR3 length is 15 residues. The CDR3 loop reads CASSVGGQGNNEQYF. For the CDR3, the DNA is TGTGCCAGCAGCGTAGGGGGACAGGGAAACAATGAGCAGTACTTC.

This clonotype was picked up a small number of times. The chain is built from TRBV4-1 and TRBJ1-6; D is possibly TRBD1 (6 bases). The length of the CDR3 is 18 residues. Germline V lookup: CDR1 MGHRA, CDR2 YSYEKL. V lost 0 bases and J 4 bases, leaving 16 bases between the germline ends. For the CDR3, the DNA is TGCGCCAGCAGCCAAGATCTTAGCGGACAGACATATAATTCACCCCTCCACTTT. Its protein is CASSQDLSGQTYNSPLHF.